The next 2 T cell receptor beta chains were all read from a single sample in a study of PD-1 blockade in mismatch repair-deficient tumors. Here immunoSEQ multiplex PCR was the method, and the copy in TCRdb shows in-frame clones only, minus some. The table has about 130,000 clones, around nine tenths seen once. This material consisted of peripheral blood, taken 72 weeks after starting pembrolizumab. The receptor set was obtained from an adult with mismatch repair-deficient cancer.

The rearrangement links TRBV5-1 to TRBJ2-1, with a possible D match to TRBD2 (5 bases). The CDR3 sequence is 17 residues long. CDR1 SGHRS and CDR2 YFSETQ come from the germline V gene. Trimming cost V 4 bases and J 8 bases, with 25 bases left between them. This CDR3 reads CASSPNGGVGRVDEQFF. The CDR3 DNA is TGCGCCAGCAGCCCCAATGGAGGTGTGGGCCGCGTCGATGAGCAGTTCTTC.

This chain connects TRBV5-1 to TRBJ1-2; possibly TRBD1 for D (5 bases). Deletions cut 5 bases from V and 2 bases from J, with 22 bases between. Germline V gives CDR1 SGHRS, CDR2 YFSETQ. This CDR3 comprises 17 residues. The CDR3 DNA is TGCGCCAGCAGTTTGATTGGCGGGGCAGGGCTGAACTATGGCTACACCTTC. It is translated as CASSLIGGAGLNYGYTF.